This T cell receptor beta chain came from a study of CD8 T cells in Susac syndrome. Reverse transcription of about 0.45 to 1 ug RNA was performed with random hexamers. One entry per CDR3 protein, called by TCRdb with MiXCR from the immunoSEQ multiplex PCR reads. Altogether under 20,000 distinct CDR3 sequences are present, 85% to 95% being singletons, with the ten largest covering less than 0.3%. This CDR3 is built from 15 residues. The germline gives CDR1 SQVTM, CDR2 ANQGSEA. Losses at the gene ends were 4 bases for V and 7 bases for J; bases not matched to a gene: 13. CD8+ and CD4+ T cells from blood underwent TCR beta sequencing, which was carried out in a high-throughput format.

The specimen was CD8+ T cells from PBMCs. The clonotype originates from a human donor in good health. The chain combines TRBV29-1 with TRBJ2-1; TRBD2 agrees at 7 bases. The CDR3 sequence: CSVGEREGGVNEQFF. The CDR3 DNA reads TGCAGCGTTGGGGAGAGGGAGGGCGGTGTAAATGAGCAGTTCTTC.